This T cell receptor beta chain came from a study of identical twins. The CDR3 consists of 13 residues. Trimming took 5 bases from V and 10 from J; bases not matched to a gene: 10. Per germline, CDR1 DFQATT and CDR2 SNEGSKA (reference sequence). This clonotype was observed a few times. In TCRdb, the 5' RACE reads were re-called with MiXCR into one record per CDR3 protein. The data contain under 800,000 distinct CDR3 sequences, about 20% of them singletons. These sequences were also reported in another study, on T cells expressing NK-cell markers. From that report: Sorted CD3+CD56+NKG2C+, CD3+CD56+NKG2C- and CD3+CD56-NKG2C+ T cells provided the TCR beta repertoires.

The material sequenced was PBMCs. The chain joins TRBV20-1 to TRBJ2-1, with 8 bases lining up with TRBD2. The source of this sequence is a woman aged 18-29 years in good health. For the CDR3, the DNA is TGCAGTGCTCAGGAGCGGGAGTCCGTAGAGCAGTTCTTC. It yields the protein CSAQERESVEQFF.